This TCR beta chain comes out of a study of technical replicates of blood from a handful of donors. Generated by immunoSEQ multiplex PCR, the TCRdb table keeps only in-frame clones and is missing some. The sample consists of 80,000 to 95,000 clones, about 95% of them appearing once. The CDR3 is made up of 16 amino acids. Trimming took 0 bases from V and 1 from J; bases not matched to a gene: 5. Germline V gene sequence: CDR1 MDHEN, CDR2 SYDVKM. The origin of this receptor is a human donor in good health. The specimen sequenced was T cells isolated from PBMCs. J is TRBJ2-7 and V is TRBV28, with 8 bases fitting TRBD1. The DNA of the CDR3 is TGTGCCAGCAGTTTATGGGGACAGGCGAATTCCTACGAGCAGTACTTC. As protein: CASSLWGQANSYEQYF.